What follows are 26 T cell receptor beta chains derived from one specimen sequenced in a study of T cells in Graves' hyperthyroidism and ophthalmopathy. Amplification of TCR beta CDR3 regions used RNA as the template. The TCR CDR3 first-round RT-PCR relied on the HTBI primer set. TCRdb called the multiplex PCR reads again in MiXCR, with one record for every CDR3 protein. The data show hundreds of thousands of distinct CDR3 sequences, more than 20% seen once. The material sequenced was blood. Receptors were obtained from a man aged 30-40 years with Graves' ophthalmopathy.

The chain links TRBV7-9 to TRBJ2-2; tentative D call: TRBD1 (5 bases). Germline loops: CDR1 SEHNR, CDR2 FQNEAQ (reference sequence). The V end was cut by 10 bases, the J end by 0 bases, with 15 bases between. There are 15 residues in the CDR3. In DNA form, the CDR3 reads TGTGCCACACAAGGGGCAGACGCGAACACCGGGGAGCTGTTTTTT. The encoded protein is CATQGADANTGELFF.

The chain couples TRBV29-1 to TRBJ2-7; D remains unclear. From germline, CDR1 is SQVTM and CDR2 ANQGSEA. CDR3 length: 12 amino acids. The V and J ends lost 6 bases and 5 bases respectively, with 14 bases between them. CDR3 nucleotide sequence: TGCAGCGTATCACTGGACCCGGACGAGCAGTACTTC. It specifies CSVSLDPDEQYF.

This clonotype was seen a handful of times. The chain is built from TRBV20-1 and TRBJ2-3; 12 nucleotides line up with TRBD2. The CDR3 has 21 residues. Per germline, CDR1 DFQATT and CDR2 SNEGSKA (reference sequence). Trimming removed 0 bases from V and 2 bases from J; junction bases left unmatched: 18. The DNA of the CDR3 is TGCAGTGCTAGAGAGTTTTACGGAACTAGCGGGAGGAGGGGACCCACAGATACGCAGTATTTT. It encodes CSAREFYGTSGRRGPTDTQYF.

This clonotype was seen a handful of times. The chain employs TRBV9 and TRBJ1-4; D is uncertain. The CDR3 extends over 17 amino acids. V lost 0 bases to trimming and J lost 4 bases, with 16 bases between them. Germline values: CDR1 SGDLS, CDR2 YYNGEE. This CDR3 is CASSVEGEGFVNEKLFF. CDR3 nucleotide sequence: TGTGCCAGCAGCGTAGAAGGAGAGGGATTTGTTAATGAAAAACTGTTTTTT.

This clonotype was recorded many times. The chain links TRBV15 to TRBJ2-1; no firm D call. Per the germline V gene, CDR1 is LNHNV and CDR2 is YYDKDF (reference sequence). Trimming stripped 4 bases from V and 6 bases from J, with 16 bases between. The CDR3 is made up of 15 amino acids. The CDR3 nucleotides read TGTGCCACCAGCATCGACACCAGTCTAGTCAATGAGCAGTTCTTC. This encodes CATSIDTSLVNEQFF.

In its sample, this clonotype was seen a few times. The chain carries TRBV28 and TRBJ2-5; TRBD2 matches 8 bases. CDR3 length equals 15 residues. Germline CDR1 reads MDHEN; CDR2 reads SYDVKM. J was trimmed by 4 bases and V by 5 bases; bases with no gene match: 9. The DNA of the CDR3 is TGTGCCAGCAGTGTCCCTGGGAGCGGGAGAGAGACCCAGTACTTC. Protein: CASSVPGSGRETQYF.

There are a few counts of this clonotype. V is TRBV5-8 and J is TRBJ2-7; TRBD1 might be the D (6 bases). Germline-derived CDR1 and CDR2 are SGHTS and YDEGEE. This CDR3 is built from 15 residues. The ends were cut back, 4 bases at V and 1 base at J, with 15 bases in the middle. CDR3 sequence: CASSQPGEPSYEQYF. The CDR3 DNA follows: TGTGCCAGCAGCCAGCCAGGGGAACCATCCTACGAGCAGTACTTC.

Many counts were recorded for this clonotype. CDR3 coding DNA: TGTGCCAGCAGCTCCGGACAGACCACATCAGATACGCAGTATTTT. Translating it yields CASSSGQTTSDTQYF. This rearrangement joins TRBV7-2 to TRBJ2-3; possibly TRBD1 for D (6 bases). This CDR3 spans 15 amino acids. Trimming shortened V by 4 bases and J by 4 bases, and 15 bases separated the two germline ends. The V gene's germline CDR1 is SGHTA and CDR2 FQGNSA.

CDR3 coding DNA: TGCAGTGCTAGTAGCCCGTGGGAGACCCAGTACTTC. As protein: CSASSPWETQYF. The V and J genes are TRBV20-1 and TRBJ2-5; D gene ambiguous. V dropped 3 bases and J dropped 5 bases, with 10 bases sitting between them. Germline V gives CDR1 DFQATT, CDR2 SNEGSKA (reference sequence). The CDR3 length is 12 residues.

The chain carries TRBV10-3 and TRBJ2-7, with a weak D call TRBD2 (6 bases). Trimming removed 5 bases at V and 3 bases at J, with 17 bases between. The CDR3 totals 15 residues. CDR1 ENHRY and CDR2 SYGVKD come from the germline V gene. The CDR3 bases are TGTGCCATCAGTAACTCCCAGCGGGCGAGCTACGAGCAGTACTTC. Its protein is CAISNSQRASYEQYF.

This clonotype was counted at least ten times. The CDR3 loop is CASSLTVSSYEQYF. The CDR3 bases are TGTGCCAGCAGTTTAACAGTTAGCTCCTACGAGCAGTACTTC. The V call is TRBV7-2, the J call TRBJ2-7; no reliable D call. CDR1 and CDR2 from the germline V gene are SGHTA and FQGNSA. Deletions cut 6 bases from V and 0 bases from J, with 12 bases between. This CDR3 region has 14 residues.

This clonotype has more than one count but fewer than ten. This chain uses TRBV6-2 or TRBV6-3 with TRBJ2-1; unclear D gene. Germline CDR1 MNHEY, CDR2 SVGEGT. The germline V and J ends were trimmed by 2 bases and 9 bases, with 8 bases remaining between them. The CDR3 has 12 residues. This CDR3 is CASSYGRTEQFF. CDR3 DNA: TGTGCCAGCAGTTACGGCCGGACTGAGCAGTTCTTC.

This clonotype has just a few counts. This chain joins TRBV12-3 or TRBV12-4 and TRBJ2-7, with D perhaps being TRBD1 or TRBD2 (7 bases each). The CDR3 length is 18 residues. V was clipped by 2 bases and J by 5 bases, with 25 bases between them. The CDR3 DNA follows: TGTGCCAGCAGTTTATATTCCCCAGGGGGGGGACGTACCCACGAGCAGTACTTC. This sequence encodes CASSLYSPGGGRTHEQYF.

Points on this clonotype: Relative to the germline gene, one junction end is altered; a read error may explain this. The chain joins TRBV11-3 to TRBJ2-3, with 13 bases matching TRBD2. Per the germline V gene, CDR1 is SGHNT and CDR2 is YENEEA. CDR3 length equals 17 residues. CDR3 coding DNA: TGTGCCAGCAGCTTAGCTACTAGCGGGAGGGCCTCAGATACGCGGTATTTT. This sequence encodes CASSLATSGRASDTRYF.

The sample holds a few counts of this clonotype. V usage is TRBV7-9 and J usage is TRBJ2-5, with no clear D. CDR3 size: 14 residues. V shed 5 bases and J shed 4 bases, with 14 bases lying between them. Germline loops: CDR1 SEHNR, CDR2 FQNEAQ (reference sequence). Written as DNA, the CDR3 is TGTGCCAGCAGCCGATCCACCGGACGAGAGACCCAGTACTTC. Protein: CASSRSTGRETQYF.

The chain recombines TRBV6-1 with TRBJ1-2; the D gene is possibly TRBD1 (6 bases). V dropped 10 bases and J dropped 8 bases, with 20 bases sitting between them. The CDR3 length is 13 residues. Looked up from germline, CDR1 is MNHNS and CDR2 is SASEGT. DNA for the CDR3: TGTGCCACCACTAAACAGGGCGCCCCAGGCTACACCTTC. Protein sequence: CATTKQGAPGYTF.

DNA of the CDR3: TGTGCCAGCAGTTTGTCGGGACCCGGAAACATTCAGTACTTC. Its protein is CASSLSGPGNIQYF. V gene TRBV27 combines with J gene TRBJ2-4, with D possibly being TRBD1 or TRBD2 (5 bases each). Germline V gene sequence: CDR1 MNHEY, CDR2 SMNVEV (reference sequence). The germline V and J ends were trimmed by 3 bases and 6 bases, with 12 bases remaining between them. The CDR3 length is 14 residues.

This clonotype was counted ten times or more. The V and J genes are TRBV5-1 and TRBJ2-7; possibly TRBD2 for D (5 bases). CDR3 length: 14 amino acids. The V end lost 4 bases, the J end lost 1 base, and 12 bases lay between the germline ends. Germline-derived CDR1 and CDR2 are SGHRS and YFSETQ. Here the CDR3 DNA reads TGCGCCAGCAGCCTCTGGACTGGTTCCTACGAGCAGTACTTC. Its protein is CASSLWTGSYEQYF.

The chain uses TRBV24-1 and TRBJ2-1, with TRBD2 matching over 7 bases. The CDR3 has 16 amino acids. The V gene's germline CDR1 is KGHDR and CDR2 SFDVKD. The ends lost 2 bases at V and 5 bases at J; junction bases unmatched: 8. CDR3 bases: TGTGCCACCAGTGATTCATGGGGGGGGTTTCACAATGAGCAGTTCTTC. Amino acids: CATSDSWGGFHNEQFF.

This clonotype was detected only a few times. The chain couples TRBV27 to TRBJ2-7; 12 bases match TRBD2. Germline values: CDR1 MNHEY, CDR2 SMNVEV (reference sequence). The CDR3 extends over 16 amino acids. The V and J ends lost 3 bases and 7 bases, in that order; junction bases with no gene match: 10. The CDR3 protein is CASSFSASGRAGEQYF. The CDR3 DNA is TGTGCCAGCAGTTTTTCGGCTAGCGGGAGGGCCGGGGAGCAGTACTTC.

The J gene is TRBJ2-7, the V gene TRBV5-1; 7 positions agree with TRBD2. This CDR3 has 13 residues. Germline V gene sequence: CDR1 SGHRS, CDR2 YFSETQ. The J segment lost 5 bases and the V segment lost 5 bases, leaving 7 bases of the junction unmatched. The CDR3 region is CASRPSGVHEQYF. The CDR3, as DNA: TGCGCCAGCAGGCCTAGCGGAGTCCACGAGCAGTACTTC.

The rearrangement uses TRBV6-1 and TRBJ2-1; the match to TRBD1 covers 9 bases. The CDR3 totals 15 residues. The V gene's germline CDR1 is MNHNS and CDR2 SASEGT. With V trimmed by 5 bases and J by 0 bases, 2 bases remained unmatched. Written as DNA, the CDR3 is TGTGCCAGCAGTAAGGACAGGGGCTCCTACAATGAGCAGTTCTTC. This gives the protein CASSKDRGSYNEQFF.

This clonotype showed up just a few times. The rearrangement links TRBV5-1 to TRBJ1-2; TRBD1 matches 9 bases. The CDR3 contains 14 residues. CDR1 and CDR2 from the germline V gene are SGHRS and YFSETQ. V shed 2 bases, J shed 4 bases, and the junction held 3 bases outside the gene matches. The CDR3 region has the DNA TGCGCCAGCAGCTTTGAGGGACAGGGCTATGGCTACACCTTC. Residues: CASSFEGQGYGYTF. Using reference TRBV5-1 and TRBJ1-2 for the parts outside the CDR3, the full variable domain is KAGVTQTPRYLIKTRGQQVTLSCSPISGHRSVSWYQQTPGQGLQFLFEYFSETQRNKGNFPGRFSGRQFSNSRSEMNVSTLELGDSALYLCASSFEGQGYGYTFGSGTRLTVV.

The chain links TRBV18 to TRBJ2-5; either TRBD1 or TRBD2 may supply D (5 bases each). Deletions cut 4 bases from V and 5 bases from J, with 14 bases between. The CDR3 is 14 amino acids. CDR1 KGHSH and CDR2 LQKENI come from the germline V gene. DNA of the CDR3: TGTGCCAGCTCACAAACGAGGGGTTGGGAGACCCAGTACTTC. It specifies CASSQTRGWETQYF.

V and J are TRBV28 and TRBJ2-1, with TRBD1 matching over 7 bases. CDR3 size: 14 residues. V lost 5 bases, J lost 9 bases, and 10 bases stayed unmatched. Germline CDR1 reads MDHEN; CDR2 reads SYDVKM. Here the CDR3 DNA reads TGTGCCAGCAGTCCAAGGGACAGTCCGGCTGAGCAGTTCTTC. It yields the protein CASSPRDSPAEQFF.

The chain is built from TRBV7-2 and TRBJ2-1; TRBD2 matches 7 bases. Per germline, CDR1 SGHTA and CDR2 FQGNSA. Trimming took 5 bases from V and 0 from J; bases not matched to a gene: 7. The CDR3 covers 16 residues. CDR3 nucleotide sequence: TGTGCCAGCAGCGTCGCTCTAGCGGACTCCTACAATGAGCAGTTCTTC. This sequence encodes CASSVALADSYNEQFF.